What follows describes a single T cell receptor (beta chain). TEMRA cells were FACS-enriched, and CD8+ and CD4+ T cells were isolated negatively. Random hexamers primed reverse transcription of about 0.5 to 1 ug RNA. The TCR beta CDR3 was amplified by immunoSEQ multiplex PCR across 54 Vbeta, 13 Jbeta. TCRdb re-called the immunoSEQ multiplex PCR reads through MiXCR, storing one row per CDR3 protein. The data show tens of thousands of distinct CDR3 sequences, about 95% seen once. The data are from a study of CD8 T cells in Susac syndrome. The sequence derives from a human donor with multiple sclerosis. Input material: CD8+ T cells from PBMCs.

The CDR3 nucleotides read TGTGCCAGCAGCTTACCCGGGACAGAGGCCCGGTACCAAGAGACCCAGTACTTC. Translating gives CASSLPGTEARYQETQYF. The chain recombines TRBV7-9 with TRBJ2-5; TRBD1 matches at 7 bases. Germline-derived CDR1 and CDR2 are SEHNR and FQNEAQ (reference sequence). The CDR3 has 18 residues. V trimming: 2 bases; J trimming: 0 bases; junction bases outside the gene matches: 12. Full variable domain (outside the CDR3, taken from reference TRBV7-9 and TRBJ2-5): DTGVSQNPRHKITKRGQNVTFRCDPISEHNRLYWYRQTLGQGPEFLTYFQNEAQLEKSRLLSDRFSAERPKGSFSTLEIQRTEQGDSAMYLCASSLPGTEARYQETQYFGPGTRLLVL.